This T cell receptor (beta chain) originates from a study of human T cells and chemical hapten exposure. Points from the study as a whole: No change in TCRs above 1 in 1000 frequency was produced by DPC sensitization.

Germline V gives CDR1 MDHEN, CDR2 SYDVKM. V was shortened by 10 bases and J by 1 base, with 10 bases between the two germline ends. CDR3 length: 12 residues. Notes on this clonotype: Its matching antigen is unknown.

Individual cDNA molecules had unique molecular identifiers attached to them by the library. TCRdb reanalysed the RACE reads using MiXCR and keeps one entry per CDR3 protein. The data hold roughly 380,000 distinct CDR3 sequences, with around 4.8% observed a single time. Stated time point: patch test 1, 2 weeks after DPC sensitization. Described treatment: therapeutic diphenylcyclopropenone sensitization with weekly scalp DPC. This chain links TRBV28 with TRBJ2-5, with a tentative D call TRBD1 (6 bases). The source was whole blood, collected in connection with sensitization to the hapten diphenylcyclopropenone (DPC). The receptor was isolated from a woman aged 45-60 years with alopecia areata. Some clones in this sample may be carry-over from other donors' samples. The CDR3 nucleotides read TGTGCCACCAGGGGCGGCCAAGAGACCCAGTACTTC. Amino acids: CATRGGQETQYF.